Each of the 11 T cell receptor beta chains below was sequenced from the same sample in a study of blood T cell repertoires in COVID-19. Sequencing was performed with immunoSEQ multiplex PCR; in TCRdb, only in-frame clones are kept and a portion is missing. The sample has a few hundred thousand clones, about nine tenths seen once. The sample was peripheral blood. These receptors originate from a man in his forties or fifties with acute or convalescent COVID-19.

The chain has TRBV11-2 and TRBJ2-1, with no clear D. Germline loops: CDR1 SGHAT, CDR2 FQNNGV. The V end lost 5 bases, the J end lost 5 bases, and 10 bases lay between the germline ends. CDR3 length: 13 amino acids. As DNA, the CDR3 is TGTGCCAGCAGCGGCCAGCTAGACAATGAGCAGTTCTTC. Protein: CASSGQLDNEQFF.

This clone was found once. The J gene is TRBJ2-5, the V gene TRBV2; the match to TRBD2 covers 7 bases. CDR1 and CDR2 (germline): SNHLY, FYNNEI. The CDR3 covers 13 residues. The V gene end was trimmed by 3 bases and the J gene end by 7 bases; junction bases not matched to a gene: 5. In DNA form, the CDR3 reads TGTGCCAGCAGTGATCGGCCGGGAGGGACCCAGTACTTC. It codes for CASSDRPGGTQYF.

CDR3 protein: CASSLTGEEKLFF. CDR3 DNA: TGTGCCAGCAGCTTGACTGGAGAGGAAAAACTGTTTTTT. V usage is TRBV5-5 and J usage is TRBJ1-4; D is unresolved. Trimming left V 1 base short and J 8 bases short, with 9 bases between. The CDR3 runs to 13 residues. Germline CDR1 SGHKS, CDR2 YYEKEE (reference sequence).

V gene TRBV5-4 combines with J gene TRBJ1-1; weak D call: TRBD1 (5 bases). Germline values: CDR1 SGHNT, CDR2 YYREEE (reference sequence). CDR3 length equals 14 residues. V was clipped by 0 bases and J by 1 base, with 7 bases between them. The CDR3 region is CASSLDRPNTEAFF. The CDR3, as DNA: TGTGCCAGCAGCTTGGACAGGCCGAACACTGAAGCTTTCTTT.

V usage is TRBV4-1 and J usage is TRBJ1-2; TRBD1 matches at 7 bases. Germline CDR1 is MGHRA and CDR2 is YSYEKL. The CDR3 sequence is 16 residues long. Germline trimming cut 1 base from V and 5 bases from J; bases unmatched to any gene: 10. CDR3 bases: TGCGCCAGCAGCCAAGTCCGAGTGGGACAGAGTTATGGCTACACCTTC. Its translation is CASSQVRVGQSYGYTF.

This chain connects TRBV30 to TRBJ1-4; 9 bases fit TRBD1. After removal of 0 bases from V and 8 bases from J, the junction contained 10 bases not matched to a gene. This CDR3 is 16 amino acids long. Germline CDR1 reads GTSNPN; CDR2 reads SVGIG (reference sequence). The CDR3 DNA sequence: TGTGCCTGGAGTGTACCCGGGACAGGGAGGCCGGAAAAACTGTTTTTT. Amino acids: CAWSVPGTGRPEKLFF.

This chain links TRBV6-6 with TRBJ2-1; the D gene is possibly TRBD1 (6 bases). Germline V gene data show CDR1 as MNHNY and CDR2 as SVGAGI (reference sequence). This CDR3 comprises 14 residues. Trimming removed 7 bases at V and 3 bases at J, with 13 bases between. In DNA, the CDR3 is TGTGCCAGCATACTGTCAGGGGACTACAATGAGCAGTTCTTC. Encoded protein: CASILSGDYNEQFF.

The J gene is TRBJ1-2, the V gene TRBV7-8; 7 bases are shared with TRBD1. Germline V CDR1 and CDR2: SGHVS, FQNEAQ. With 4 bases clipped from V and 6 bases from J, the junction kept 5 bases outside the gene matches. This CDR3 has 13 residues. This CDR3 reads CASSSDRADGYTF. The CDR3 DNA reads TGTGCCAGCAGCTCCGACAGGGCGGATGGCTACACCTTC.

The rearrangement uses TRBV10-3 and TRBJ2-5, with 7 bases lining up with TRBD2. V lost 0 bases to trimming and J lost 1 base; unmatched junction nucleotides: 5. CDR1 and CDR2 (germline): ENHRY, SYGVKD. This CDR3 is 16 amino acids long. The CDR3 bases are TGTGCCATCAGTGAGTCAGTTCGGGGGGTCCAAGAGACCCAGTACTTC. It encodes CAISESVRGVQETQYF.

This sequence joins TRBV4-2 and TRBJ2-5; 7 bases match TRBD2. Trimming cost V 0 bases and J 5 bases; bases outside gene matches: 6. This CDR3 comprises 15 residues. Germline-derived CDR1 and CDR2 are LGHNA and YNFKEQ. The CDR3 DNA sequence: TGTGCCAGCAGCCAAGAAGGGCGGGGAGGGGAGACCCAGTACTTC. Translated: CASSQEGRGGETQYF.

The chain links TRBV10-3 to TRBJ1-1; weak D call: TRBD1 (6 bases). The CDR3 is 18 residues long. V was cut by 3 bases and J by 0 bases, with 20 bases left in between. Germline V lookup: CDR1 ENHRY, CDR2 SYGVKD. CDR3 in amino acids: CAISDTGTPLGVNTEAFF. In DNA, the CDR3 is TGTGCCATCAGTGACACCGGGACACCTTTGGGTGTGAACACTGAAGCTTTCTTT.